Here is one T cell receptor beta chain with its context. This sample is drawn from a study of blood T cell repertoires in COVID-19. The germline V gene has CDR1 SGHAT and CDR2 FQNNGV. This CDR3 has 14 residues. Trimming stripped 5 bases from V and 0 bases from J, with 10 bases between. Data came from immunoSEQ multiplex PCR; TCRdb stores just in-frame clones and leaves some out. The sample consists of some 230,000 clones, 80% to 90% of them appearing once. Source material: peripheral blood. The chain uses TRBV11-2 and TRBJ2-5; maybe TRBD2 (5 bases). This receptor was obtained from a man aged 35 to 55 with acute or convalescent COVID-19. CDR3 region: CASSRMEDQETQYF. The CDR3 DNA follows: TGTGCCAGCAGCCGGATGGAGGACCAAGAGACCCAGTACTTC.